Below, one TCR beta chain is given with its context. Its antigen remains unknown. This record belongs to a study of cytomegalovirus exposure and HLA in healthy donors. Study-level information: The 120 or so validation repertoires used a platform that matched the one used for the approximately 700 first-cohort repertoires, as a later analysis reported.

Study-wide results and caveats: It was found in a later analysis that first-cohort TCR clusters tended to co-occur in the 100 to 150 validation repertoires.

The repertoire was sequenced with immunoSEQ multiplex PCR; TCRdb's copy has only in-frame clones and lacks some. Of about 50,000 clones in the sample, 90% to 95% were seen once. The CDR3 spans 14 residues. Germline CDR1 SGHRS, CDR2 YFSETQ. J was trimmed by 1 base and V by 0 bases; bases with no gene match: 0. The donors belonged to the approximately 120-subject validation cohort, separate from the roughly 650-subject first cohort. This chain uses TRBV5-1 with TRBJ2-5; 7 bases map to TRBD1. Sequencing was done on a sample of PBMCs. The receptor's source is a man between 18 and 35 years old in good health and CMV-seronegative. This CDR3 reads CASSLGTGQETQYF. The CDR3 region has the DNA TGCGCCAGCAGCTTGGGGACAGGCCAAGAGACCCAGTACTTC.